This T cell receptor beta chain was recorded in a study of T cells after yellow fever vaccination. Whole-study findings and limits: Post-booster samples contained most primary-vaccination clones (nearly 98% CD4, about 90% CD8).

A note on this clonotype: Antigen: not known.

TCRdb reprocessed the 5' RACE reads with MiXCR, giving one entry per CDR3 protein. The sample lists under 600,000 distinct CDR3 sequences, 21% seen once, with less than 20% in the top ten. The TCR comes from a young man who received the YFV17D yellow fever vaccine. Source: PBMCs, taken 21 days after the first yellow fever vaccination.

CDR3 sequence reads: CASSYLLQGSLMNTEAFF. The CDR3 region has the DNA TGTGCCAGCAGTTACCTACTACAGGGGTCGTTAATGAACACTGAAGCTTTCTTT. This rearrangement joins TRBV6-2 or TRBV6-3 to TRBJ1-1; 7 bases are a match to TRBD1. Germline trimming cut 2 bases from V and 0 bases from J; bases unmatched to any gene: 12. This CDR3 region has 18 residues. Germline V gives CDR1 MNHEY, CDR2 SVGEGT.